The rows below give T cell receptor beta chains drawn from one sample of a study of early stage breast cancer tumors. Only in-frame clones appear in the TCRdb table, and some are missing; sequencing was by immunoSEQ multiplex PCR. The profile shows 5,000 or so clones, 70% of them singletons. The sample taken for sequencing was normal breast tissue next to the tumor. These receptors originate from a person between 55 and 70 years old with breast cancer. Both conserved end residues are part of each CDR3. Fields, in order: V gene, D gene, clone size, J gene, CDR3 DNA, CDR3 protein. The D gene is left open where the match is weak. Rows may omit the clone size; those that give it use once, few, many or a size class.

>TRBV4-1|TRBD1|-|TRBJ1-4
TGCGCCAGCAGCCAAGTTTCAGGGGGCCGTGAAAAACTGTTTTTT
CASSQVSGGREKLFF
>TRBV28|-|-|TRBJ1-2
TGTGCCAGCAGTTTTGTGAGAGTTAGAACTAACTATGGCTACACCTTC
CASSFVRVRTNYGYTF
>TRBV5-4|-|medium-sized|TRBJ2-7
TGTGCCAGCAGCTTGGGTGGTACGGCCTACGAGCAGTACTTC
CASSLGGTAYEQYF
>TRBV9|-|few|TRBJ2-7
TGTGCCAGCAGCGTTAATATGGGTAGCGAGCAGTACTTC
CASSVNMGSEQYF
>TRBV7-9|-|few|TRBJ2-2
TGTGCCAGCCGTAGCGGGAACACCGGGGAGCTGTTTTTT
CASRSGNTGELFF
>TRBV6-1|-|few|TRBJ2-7
TGTGCCAGCAGTCCTCCCCATAGTTTCAGCTACGAGCAGTACTTC
CASSPPHSFSYEQYF
>TRBV5-1|-|-|TRBJ2-5
TGCGCCAGCAGCCTGGGAAGTAGCCACGTCCAAGAGACCCAGTACTTC
CASSLGSSHVQETQYF
>TRBV30|-|-|TRBJ1-1
TGTGCCTGGGCCCCGGTGGGGCGGGGGGCCACTGAAGCTTTCTTT
CAWAPVGRGATEAFF
>TRBV2|-|-|TRBJ1-5
TGTGCCAGCAGTGTGTTGGGTAACAATCAGCCCCAGCATTTT
CASSVLGNNQPQHF
>TRBV11-3|-|-|TRBJ2-3
TGTGCCAGCAGCTTAGGTGGTGGAGGGGATACGCAGTATTTT
CASSLGGGGDTQYF
>TRBV7-2|-|-|TRBJ2-4
TGTGCCAGCAGCTTAGCGGCAGACGGCATTCAGTACTTC
CASSLAADGIQYF
>TRBV11-2|-|-|TRBJ1-6
TGTGCCAGCAGCCCATACAGGCGCTCCTATAATTCACCCCTCCACTTT
CASSPYRRSYNSPLHF
>TRBV5-5|-|-|TRBJ2-1
TGTGCCAGCAGCTCATCGGGACTCTATTATTACAATGAGCAGTTCTTC
CASSSSGLYYYNEQFF
>TRBV7-8|-|-|TRBJ2-1
TGTGCCAGCGGGAGACTAGTTAATACAGATGAGCAGTTCTTC
CASGRLVNTDEQFF
>TRBV4-1|TRBD2|-|TRBJ2-2
TGCGCCAGCAGCCACCCTAGCGGGGGGGCCGGGGAGCTGTTTTTT
CASSHPSGGAGELFF
>TRBV5-6|-|few|TRBJ1-2
TGTGCCAGCAGTTCCTATAGGAGCTATGGCTACACCTTC
CASSSYRSYGYTF
>TRBV19|-|few|TRBJ2-7
TGTGCCAGTAGGGATATCAGAGTGGACGAGCAGTACTTC
CASRDIRVDEQYF
>TRBV5-5|-|-|TRBJ1-1
TGTGCCAGCAGCTTAGGTGATAACACTGAAGCTTTCTTT
CASSLGDNTEAFF
>TRBV4-3|-|-|TRBJ1-2
TGCGCCAGCAGCCAAGTAGGGCGAGACTACACCTTC
CASSQVGRDYTF
>TRBV6-5|-|-|TRBJ2-5
TGTGCCAGCACTTCAGGGGGAGGAGGAGAGACCCAGTACTTC
CASTSGGGGETQYF
>TRBV6-5|TRBD1|-|TRBJ1-1
TGTGCCAGCAGGCCTTCAGGACAGGCGAACACTGAAGCTTTCTTT
CASRPSGQANTEAFF
>TRBV7-6|-|few|TRBJ1-1
TGTGCCAGCAGCTTAACGGGCTCTGAAGCTTTCTTT
CASSLTGSEAFF
>TRBV19|TRBD1|-|TRBJ1-2
TGTGCCAGTAGGCCGGACAGGGGGCGTTATCACTATGGCTACACCTTC
CASRPDRGRYHYGYTF
>TRBV5-5|TRBD1|-|TRBJ2-7
TGTGCCAGCAGCCGGACAGGGGTCGAAGAGCAGTACTTC
CASSRTGVEEQYF
>TRBV5-6|-|-|TRBJ2-5
TGTGGTTCGGGGGGCCCCGGGGAGACCCAGTACTTC
CGSGGPGETQYF
>TRBV25-1|TRBD1|-|TRBJ1-1
TGTGCCAGCAGTCCCCGGACAGGGTATACTGAAGCTTTCTTT
CASSPRTGYTEAFF
>TRBV2|TRBD1|-|TRBJ2-7
TGTGCCAGCAGTGTCGGGACAGTCTACGAGCAGTACTTC
CASSVGTVYEQYF
>TRBV27|-|-|TRBJ1-4
TGTGCCAGCGGGGCTGACGTGCGGAATGAAAAACTGTTTTTT
CASGADVRNEKLFF
>TRBV4-1|TRBD2|-|TRBJ2-5
TGCGCCAGCAGCCAAGATGCGGCTAGCGGGAGGGCGGAGACCCAGTACTTC
CASSQDAASGRAETQYF
>TRBV29-1|TRBD1|-|TRBJ2-7
TGCAGCGTTGAGGTGGGGACAGGGGGCTTCTACGAGCAGTACTTC
CSVEVGTGGFYEQYF
>TRBV5-1|TRBD2|once|TRBJ2-2
TGCGCCAGCAGCTTGGCCGGCGGGGGGAACACCGGGGAGCTGTTTTTT
CASSLAGGGNTGELFF
>TRBV29-1|-|-|TRBJ1-4
TGCAGCGTTGTTGGTCAGGCTGAAAAACTGTTTTTT
CSVVGQAEKLFF
>TRBV19|TRBD1|-|TRBJ1-2
TGTGCCAGTAGTACCGGGACAGGAGGTCTGGAAGGCTACACCTTC
CASSTGTGGLEGYTF
>TRBV4-3|-|-|TRBJ1-1
TGCGCCAGCAGCCAGGGGACAATTGGGATCACTGAAGCTTTCTTT
CASSQGTIGITEAFF
>TRBV9|-|once|TRBJ2-3
TGTGCCAGCAGCTTCTTCGACCGGACAGATACGCAGTATTTT
CASSFFDRTDTQYF
>TRBV5-8|-|-|TRBJ2-1
TGTGCCAGCAGCTTTCTCGTAGAAGGGGGGATTGAGCAGTTCTTC
CASSFLVEGGIEQFF
>TRBV7-9|-|-|TRBJ1-1
TGTGCCAGCAGCACTACAGGGACGAACACTGAAGCTTTCTTT
CASSTTGTNTEAFF
>TRBV4-1|TRBD1|-|TRBJ2-7
TGCGCCAGCAGCCAAGACAGATGGGACAGAGCCTACGAGCAGTACTTC
CASSQDRWDRAYEQYF
>TRBV6-1|-|-|TRBJ1-1
TGTGCCAGCAGTGTTTCGGGTCTTGTAGCTTTCTTT
CASSVSGLVAFF
>TRBV5-5|-|-|TRBJ2-7
TGTGCCAGCAGCTTGGCCGTTACTTCCTACGAGCAGTACTTC
CASSLAVTSYEQYF
>TRBV29-1|-|-|TRBJ1-2
TGCAGTGAGTCTGGAGGCTACACCTTC
CSESGGYTF
>TRBV27|TRBD2|-|TRBJ2-3
TGTGCCAGCACTACCTCAAGGGGACTAGCGGGGGTTTCGACAGATACGCAGTATTTT
CASTTSRGLAGVSTDTQYF
>TRBV6-5|-|few|TRBJ1-4
TGTGCCAGCGGGAGGGCTAATGAAAAACTGTTTTTT
CASGRANEKLFF
>TRBV6-1|TRBD1|few|TRBJ1-4
TGTGCCAGCAGTGGAACAGGGGGCTATGAAAAACTGTTTTTT
CASSGTGGYEKLFF
>TRBV27|TRBD1|-|TRBJ2-7
TGTGCCAGCGTTGACAGGGGGGGCTCCTACGAGCAGTACTTC
CASVDRGGSYEQYF
>TRBV20-1|-|-|TRBJ1-2
TGCAGTGCTAGAGGAGGGTATGGCTACACCTTC
CSARGGYGYTF
>TRBV10-3|-|-|TRBJ2-7
TGTGCCATCAGTGAGTGGGAAAGCGGCGAGCAGTACTTC
CAISEWESGEQYF
>TRBV10-3|-|-|TRBJ2-5
TGTGCCATCAGTGACCAGGGGGGACGCGGAGAGACCCAGTACTTC
CAISDQGGRGETQYF
>TRBV6-5|TRBD1|-|TRBJ1-2
TGTGCCAGCAGTTCTCCCGGGACAGGAGGCTATGGCTACACCTTC
CASSSPGTGGYGYTF
>TRBV7-2|-|few|TRBJ2-7
TGTGCCAGCAGCTTAGATTGGAGCTCCTACGAGCAGTACTTC
CASSLDWSSYEQYF
>TRBV18|-|-|TRBJ2-1
TGTGCCAGCTCACAAGGGGAGCAGTTCTTC
CASSQGEQFF
>TRBV7-2|-|-|TRBJ2-1
TGTGCCAGCAGAAGGGGAGTCCCTGGACCTAGGCAAGACAATGAGCAGTTCTTC
CASRRGVPGPRQDNEQFF
>TRBV6-1|-|-|TRBJ2-2
TGTGCCACCCAGGTACAGGGACGTGGGACCGGGGAGCTGTTTTTT
CATQVQGRGTGELFF
>TRBV19|-|-|TRBJ2-2
TGTGCCAGTACTCTTGGCAACACCGGGGAGCTGTTTTTT
CASTLGNTGELFF
>TRBV2|-|once|TRBJ2-1
TGTGCCAGCAGCCTCTCGACTGGATCGGAGCAGTTCTTC
CASSLSTGSEQFF
>TRBV5-4|TRBD2|-|TRBJ2-1
TGTGCCAGCAGCGCTCCAACCGGGACTAGCGGGTGGAATGAGCAGTTCTTC
CASSAPTGTSGWNEQFF